Listed below are T cell receptor beta chains from one sample, sequenced in a study of beta chain features in type 1 diabetes. Method: immunoSEQ multiplex PCR; TCRdb's copy keeps in-frame clones and lacks some. The sample lists 300,000 to 350,000 clones; less than 10% were seen once. The sequenced sample was central memory CD4+ T cells from blood. The receptors were gathered from a woman aged 18 to 35 in good health. Each CDR3 is given with its conserved first and last residue. The order of the fields is V gene, CDR3 protein.

>TRBV2
CASSESVADRQYF
>TRBV18
CASSPKTMPTNYGYTF
>TRBV9
CASSVAQNNEKLFF
>TRBV6-5
CASRVMDFSEQYF
>TRBV28
CASSLLILSSGIFSYEQYF
>TRBV9
CASSVTGAGQPQHF
>TRBV5-1
CASSSQNTDTQYF
>TRBV7-2
CASSPRLVPGELFF
>TRBV18
CASSPTGHNNNEQFF
>TRBV27
CASSPRYPSGGSYNEQFF
>TRBV6-5
CASRLLAGDHEQYF
>TRBV18
CASSPLQQMHAEQYF
>TRBV18
CASSPRLADTYNEQFF
>TRBV7-3
CASSFDNGQEQYF
>TRBV4-3
CASSQDMGSGGRHTQYF
>TRBV13
CASRFGSGTVNEKLFF
>TRBV5-1
CASSSRDAGELFF
>TRBV5-1
CASSQGARGQPQHF
>TRBV7-2
CASSSPGRKRTGELFF
>TRBV11-2
CASSLTSGQTDTQYF
>TRBV15
CATSRDAVGNTIYF
>TRBV4-2
CASSQDLRGRGRHGYEQYF
>TRBV6-5
CASSQGGGPVREQFF
>TRBV7-9
CASSPAESETDTQYF
>TRBV6-5
CAISGTGSSYEQYF
>TRBV28
CASARWNEQFF